One and the same sample provided the 9 T cell receptor beta chains below, sequenced in a study of blood T cell repertoires in COVID-19. The repertoire was sequenced with immunoSEQ multiplex PCR; TCRdb's copy has only in-frame clones and lacks some. The data show fewer than 120,000 clones, 82% seen once. Input material: peripheral blood. The receptors were sampled from a woman aged 60-75 years with acute or convalescent COVID-19.

This clone was seen only once. J is TRBJ2-7 and V is TRBV6-2 or TRBV6-3, with TRBD2 as a possible D gene (6 bases). Germline-derived CDR1 and CDR2 are MNHEY and SVGEGT. This CDR3 is built from 13 residues. Trimming took off 3 bases at V and 2 bases at J, with 8 bases between the two ends. As DNA, the CDR3 is TGTGCCAGCAGTTATACGGGGGCCTACGAGCAGTACTTC. Protein sequence: CASSYTGAYEQYF.

In its sample, this clone was seen a few times. The chain couples TRBV30 to TRBJ1-2; the D is unclear. The CDR3 covers 10 residues. Trimming cost V 2 bases and J 8 bases, with 6 bases left between them. The V gene's germline CDR1 is GTSNPN and CDR2 SVGIG (reference sequence). The CDR3 DNA follows: TGTGCCTGGAGTTATAGCGGCTACACCTTC. This encodes CAWSYSGYTF.

The V and J genes are TRBV6-1 and TRBJ1-2; 7 bases are a match to TRBD1. The CDR3 contains 14 residues. CDR1 and CDR2 from the germline V gene are MNHNS and SASEGT. V lost 0 bases, J lost 4 bases, and 2 bases stayed unmatched. Written as DNA, the CDR3 is TGTGCCAGCAGTGAAGCGGACAGGCGCTATGGCTACACCTTC. Translated, it gives CASSEADRRYGYTF.

The chain is built from TRBV14 and TRBJ2-3; 13 bases map to TRBD2. With V trimmed by 6 bases and J by 7 bases, 4 bases remained unmatched. From germline, CDR1 is SGHDN and CDR2 FVKESK. CDR3 length equals 14 residues. CDR3 amino acids: CASRGTSGAHTQYF. The CDR3 DNA reads as TGTGCCAGCAGGGGGACTAGCGGGGCACATACGCAGTATTTT. The entire variable domain, with the rest obtained from reference TRBV14 and TRBJ2-3, is as follows: EAGVTQFPSHSVIEKGQTVTLRCDPISGHDNLYWYRRVMGKEIKFLLHFVKESKQDESGMPNNRFLAERTGGTYSTLKVQPAELEDSGVYFCASRGTSGAHTQYFGPGTRLTVL.

This chain links TRBV3-1 (or the pseudogene TRBV3-2) with TRBJ1-2; D gene uncertain. CDR1 LGHDT and CDR2 YNNKEL come from the germline V gene (reference sequence). The V and J ends lost 0 bases and 6 bases respectively, with 8 bases between them. The CDR3 covers 13 residues. This CDR3 reads CASSQDYANGYTF. The CDR3 DNA sequence: TGTGCCAGCAGCCAAGACTACGCAAATGGCTACACCTTC.

This chain uses TRBV9 with TRBJ2-3; TRBD2 is a possible D gene (6 bases). The CDR3 consists of 14 residues. Deletions cut 2 bases from V and 5 bases from J, with 12 bases between. Germline V lookup: CDR1 SGDLS, CDR2 YYNGEE. The CDR3 nucleotides read TGTGCCAGCAGCGTGATGACAGCGGGAGATACGCAGTATTTT. Translating it yields CASSVMTAGDTQYF.

V is TRBV13 and J is TRBJ2-7; TRBD1 matches 7 bases. Germline loops: CDR1 PRHDT, CDR2 FYEKMQ (reference sequence). CDR3 length: 13 amino acids. Trimming took 6 bases from V and 6 from J; bases not matched to a gene: 8. The chain's CDR3 is CASSNGQVPEQYF. The CDR3 DNA sequence: TGTGCCAGCAGTAACGGACAGGTCCCCGAGCAGTACTTC.

This rearrangement joins TRBV6-2 or TRBV6-3 to TRBJ1-6; 10 bases map to TRBD1. With 5 bases clipped from V and 8 bases from J, the junction kept 3 bases outside the gene matches. Germline V CDR1 and CDR2: MNHEY, SVGEGT. The CDR3 sequence is 14 residues long. CDR3 protein: CASSVTGGDSPLHF. CDR3 nucleotides: TGTGCCAGCAGTGTGACAGGGGGCGATTCACCCCTCCACTTT.

The rearrangement links TRBV13 to TRBJ2-3; 9 nucleotides agree with TRBD2. There are 14 residues in the CDR3. Germline assignment: CDR1 PRHDT and CDR2 FYEKMQ (reference sequence). V dropped 1 base and J dropped 6; count of bases not matched to a gene: 2. The CDR3 loop is CASSLERGEDTQYF. As DNA, the CDR3 is TGTGCCAGCAGCTTAGAGCGGGGGGAGGATACGCAGTATTTT.